The next 20 T cell receptor beta chains were all read from a single sample in a study of T cells in Graves' hyperthyroidism and ophthalmopathy. The CDR3 regions of TCR beta were amplified from RNA transcripts. When the TCR CDR3 underwent first-round RT-PCR, the HTBI primer set was used. TCRdb reanalysed the multiplex PCR reads using MiXCR and keeps one entry per CDR3 protein. The sample consists of roughly 600,000 distinct CDR3 sequences, around 15% of them appearing once. Specimen: blood. Receptor source: a woman aged 45 to 65 with Graves' ophthalmopathy.

This clonotype has at least ten counts. The gene calls are TRBV9 and TRBJ2-2; TRBD1 agrees at 7 bases. CDR3 length: 19 residues. Trimming cost V 0 bases and J 6 bases; bases outside gene matches: 17. CDR1 SGDLS and CDR2 YYNGEE come from the germline V gene. CDR3 sequence: CASSVAGDSIGSLSGELFF. CDR3 nucleotides: TGTGCCAGCAGCGTAGCTGGGGACAGTATCGGGTCCTTGTCCGGGGAGCTGTTTTTT.

This clonotype occurred many times. V is TRBV7-9 and J is TRBJ1-6; D remains ambiguous. This CDR3 has 17 amino acids. V dropped 0 bases and J dropped 4 bases, with 13 bases sitting between them. From germline, CDR1 is SEHNR and CDR2 FQNEAQ (reference sequence). CDR3: CASSLAKTPMYNSPLHF. The CDR3 DNA reads as TGTGCCAGCAGCTTAGCGAAGACCCCCATGTATAATTCACCCCTCCACTTT.

This chain connects TRBV5-6 to TRBJ2-3; 8 nucleotides align to TRBD2. The CDR3 runs 19 residues. The V segment lost 0 bases and the J segment 1 base; nucleotides outside the gene matches: 13. Germline V gives CDR1 SGHDT, CDR2 YYEEEE. The CDR3 loop is CASSLAGLALGYGTDTQYF. For the CDR3, the DNA is TGTGCCAGCAGCTTGGCCGGACTAGCACTTGGGTACGGCACAGATACGCAGTATTTT.

This clonotype was counted ten times or more. The chain recombines TRBV28 with TRBJ2-4; the D gene is possibly TRBD2 (5 bases). Between the trimmed V and J ends, which lost 1 base and 3 bases, there was a span of 19 bases. CDR3 length: 18 residues. Germline CDR1 MDHEN, CDR2 SYDVKM. CDR3 nucleotides: TGTGCCAGCAGTTTATATGCCTTGGACTTCTCTCACAAAAACATTCAGTACTTC. Translation gives CASSLYALDFSHKNIQYF. Full variable domain (missing parts from reference TRBV28 and TRBJ2-4): DVKVTQSSRYLVKRTGEKVFLECVQDMDHENMFWYRQDPGLGLRLIYFSYDVKMKEKGDIPEGYSVSREKKERFSLILESASTNQTSMYLCASSLYALDFSHKNIQYFGAGTRLSVL.

This clonotype was observed many times. The chain uses TRBV28 and TRBJ1-5; no clear D. This CDR3 spans 14 amino acids. CDR1 is MDHEN and CDR2 is SYDVKM in the germline V gene. V dropped 4 bases and J dropped 5 bases, with 12 bases sitting between them. CDR3 in amino acids: CASSWETDDQPQHF. Here the CDR3 DNA reads TGTGCCAGCAGTTGGGAAACCGATGATCAGCCCCAGCATTTT.

The chain is built from TRBV6-1 and TRBJ2-2; the match to TRBD1 covers 7 bases. The CDR3 totals 14 residues. The V segment lost 6 bases and the J segment 4 bases; nucleotides outside the gene matches: 5. Germline CDR1 reads MNHNS; CDR2 reads SASEGT. The CDR3: CASSKTGVTGELFF. CDR3 DNA sequence: TGTGCCAGCAGCAAAACAGGGGTCACCGGGGAGCTGTTTTTT.

J is TRBJ2-5 and V is TRBV27, with D tentatively TRBD1 (6 bases). This CDR3 spans 13 amino acids. Germline CDR1 is MNHEY and CDR2 is SMNVEV (reference sequence). The V gene lost 3 bases and the J gene lost 5 bases, with 10 bases spanning the gap. CDR3 protein: CASSFLGAETQYF. In nucleotides, the CDR3 is TGTGCCAGCAGTTTCTTGGGGGCGGAGACCCAGTACTTC.

This clonotype was found many times. V gene TRBV20-1 combines with J gene TRBJ2-4; D possibly corresponds to TRBD2 (5 bases). CDR1 and CDR2 from the germline V gene are DFQATT and SNEGSKA (reference sequence). V lost 4 bases and J lost 0, with 7 bases in between. This CDR3 region has 13 residues. This CDR3 is CSAKGLAKNIQYF. The CDR3 DNA is TGCAGTGCTAAAGGACTAGCCAAAAACATTCAGTACTTC.

This clonotype was recorded at least ten times. The chain recombines TRBV10-3 with TRBJ2-7; 11 bases fit TRBD1. There are 14 residues in the CDR3. Germline CDR1 ENHRY, CDR2 SYGVKD. V lost 6 bases, J lost 5 bases, and 6 bases stayed unmatched. DNA of the CDR3: TGTGCCATCAGCGGGACAGGGGGGTACCACGAGCAGTACTTC. Translated, it gives CAISGTGGYHEQYF.

J is TRBJ2-3 and V is TRBV7-3, with D perhaps matching TRBD2 (6 bases). V lost 0 bases and J 4 bases, leaving 17 bases between the germline ends. CDR1 and CDR2 from the germline V gene are SGHTA and FQGTGA. This CDR3 contains 17 residues. The CDR3 loop is CASSLTSGRGDPDTQYF. The CDR3 DNA sequence: TGTGCCAGCAGCTTAACTAGCGGCCGAGGGGACCCAGATACGCAGTATTTT.

CDR3 in DNA: TGTGCCAGCAAGGACATACAGGGTTGGAATCAGCCCCAGCATTTT. Protein product: CASKDIQGWNQPQHF. This chain links TRBV6-2 or TRBV6-3 with TRBJ1-5; perhaps TRBD1 as D (6 bases). The CDR3 spans 15 residues. Germline V gene lookup returns CDR1 MNHEY and CDR2 SVGEGT. The V end was cut by 7 bases, the J end by 4 bases, with 17 bases between.

There are many counts of this clonotype. This rearrangement joins TRBV6-2 or TRBV6-3 to TRBJ2-7; D is possibly TRBD2 (6 bases). The V gene's germline CDR1 is MNHEY and CDR2 SVGEGT. The CDR3 covers 16 residues. V was trimmed by 0 bases and J by 1 base, leaving 13 bases between them. The CDR3: CASSYSAGSPSYEQYF. The CDR3 DNA sequence: TGTGCCAGCAGTTACTCAGCGGGTTCCCCTTCCTACGAGCAGTACTTC.

This clonotype was found many times. The chain couples TRBV20-1 to TRBJ2-4; the match to TRBD2 covers 12 bases. The V gene's germline CDR1 is DFQATT and CDR2 SNEGSKA (reference sequence). The CDR3 loop spans 13 amino acids. Germline trimming cut 4 bases from V and 8 bases from J; bases unmatched to any gene: 3. The CDR3 DNA reads as TGCAGTGCTAAGACTAGCGGGAGCGACATTCAGTACTTC. This codes for CSAKTSGSDIQYF.

CDR3 nucleotides: TGTGCCAGCAGTCCTCCGGGGGGAGTCCAGTACTTC. Translation: CASSPPGGVQYF. J is TRBJ2-5 and V is TRBV6-1; 7 bases are shared with TRBD2. Germline CDR1 reads MNHNS; CDR2 reads SASEGT. The V gene end was trimmed by 5 bases and the J gene end by 10 bases; junction bases not matched to a gene: 7. The CDR3 is 12 residues long.

This clonotype was detected ten times or more. The chain carries TRBV28 and TRBJ2-3, with 7 nucleotides matching TRBD2. This CDR3 region has 15 residues. The germline gives CDR1 MDHEN, CDR2 SYDVKM. V gave up 3 bases and J gave up 9 bases; unmatched junction bases: 12. This CDR3 reads CASSFKREGLLTQYF. The CDR3 DNA is TGTGCCAGCAGTTTTAAGAGGGAGGGCCTTTTGACGCAGTATTTT.

The chain uses TRBV7-9 and TRBJ2-6; 7 bases line up with TRBD1. V gave up 3 bases and J gave up 0 bases; unmatched junction bases: 8. This CDR3 contains 18 residues. Germline V gene data show CDR1 as SEHNR and CDR2 as FQNEAQ (reference sequence). The CDR3 DNA is TGTGCCAGCAGCTTCCGGGACAGAAAGATCTCTGGGGCCAACGTCCTGACTTTC. Translation: CASSFRDRKISGANVLTF.

This clonotype was picked up many times. The chain recombines TRBV19 with TRBJ2-1; 7 nucleotides align to TRBD2. Per germline, CDR1 LNHDA and CDR2 SQIVND (reference sequence). J gave up 9 bases and V 3 bases, and 2 bases lay outside the gene matches. This CDR3 spans 12 amino acids. The CDR3 DNA sequence: TGTGCCAGTAGTATGGGGAGGGGTGAGCAGTTCTTC. Translated: CASSMGRGEQFF. Combining the CDR3 with reference TRBV19 and TRBJ2-1 gives the whole variable domain DGGITQSPKYLFRKEGQNVTLSCEQNLNHDAMYWYRQDPGQGLRLIYYSQIVNDFQKGDIAEGYSVSREKKESFPLTVTSAQKNPTAFYLCASSMGRGEQFFGPGTRLTVL.

The genes are TRBV20-1 and TRBJ2-2; 10 bases line up with TRBD2. CDR1 and CDR2 from the germline V gene are DFQATT and SNEGSKA (reference sequence). After removal of 2 bases from V and 7 bases from J, the junction contained 7 bases not matched to a gene. The CDR3 consists of 15 residues. The CDR3 reads CSARIAGGRVGELFF. In DNA, the CDR3 is TGCAGTGCTAGAATAGCGGGAGGCCGAGTCGGGGAGCTGTTTTTT.

The chain combines TRBV7-9 with TRBJ2-7, with 7 bases fitting TRBD1. Germline V CDR1 and CDR2: SEHNR, FQNEAQ (reference sequence). This CDR3 is 15 amino acids long. With 3 bases clipped from V and 2 bases from J, the junction kept 7 bases outside the gene matches. The CDR3 loop is CASSFTTGATYEQYF. CDR3 nucleotides: TGTGCCAGCAGCTTTACCACAGGGGCCACCTACGAGCAGTACTTC.

This sequence joins TRBV20-1 and TRBJ2-7; possible D gene TRBD2, 7 bases. Per the germline V gene, CDR1 is DFQATT and CDR2 is SNEGSKA (reference sequence). The CDR3 spans 14 residues. V gave up 0 bases and J gave up 4 bases, with 13 bases separating them. CDR3 bases: TGCAGTGCTAGAGATTGGGGGGGCTCGTACGAGCAGTACTTC. Translating it yields CSARDWGGSYEQYF.